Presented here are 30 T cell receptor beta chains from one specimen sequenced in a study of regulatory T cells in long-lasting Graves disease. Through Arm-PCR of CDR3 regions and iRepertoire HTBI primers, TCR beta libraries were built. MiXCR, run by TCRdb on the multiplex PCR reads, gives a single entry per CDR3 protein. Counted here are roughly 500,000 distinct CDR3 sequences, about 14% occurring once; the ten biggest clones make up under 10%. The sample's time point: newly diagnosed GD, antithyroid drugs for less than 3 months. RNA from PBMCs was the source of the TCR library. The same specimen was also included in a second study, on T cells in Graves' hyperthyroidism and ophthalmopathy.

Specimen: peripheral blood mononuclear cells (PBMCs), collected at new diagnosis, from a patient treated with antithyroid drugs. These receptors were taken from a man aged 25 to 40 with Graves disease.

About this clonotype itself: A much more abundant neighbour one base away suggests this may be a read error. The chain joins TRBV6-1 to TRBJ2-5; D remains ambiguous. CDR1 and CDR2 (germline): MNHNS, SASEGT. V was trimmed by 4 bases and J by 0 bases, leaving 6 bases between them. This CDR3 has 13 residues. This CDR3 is CASSVSDQETQYF. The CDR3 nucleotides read TGTGCCAGCAGTGTGTCAGACCAAGAGACCCAGTACTTC.

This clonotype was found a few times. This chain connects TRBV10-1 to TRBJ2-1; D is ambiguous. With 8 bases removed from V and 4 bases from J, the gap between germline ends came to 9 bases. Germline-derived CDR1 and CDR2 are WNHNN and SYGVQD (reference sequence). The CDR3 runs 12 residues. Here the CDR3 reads CASVRLYNEQFF. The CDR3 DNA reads TGCGCCAGCGTCCGACTTTACAATGAGCAGTTCTTC.

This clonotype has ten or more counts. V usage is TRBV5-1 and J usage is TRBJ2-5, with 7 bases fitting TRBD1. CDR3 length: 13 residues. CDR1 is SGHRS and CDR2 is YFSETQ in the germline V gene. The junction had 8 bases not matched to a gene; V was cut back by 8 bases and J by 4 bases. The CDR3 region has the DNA TGCGCCAGTTTTGGATACAGGGGAGAGACCCAGTACTTC. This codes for CASFGYRGETQYF. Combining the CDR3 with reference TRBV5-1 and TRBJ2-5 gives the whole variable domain KAGVTQTPRYLIKTRGQQVTLSCSPISGHRSVSWYQQTPGQGLQFLFEYFSETQRNKGNFPGRFSGRQFSNSRSEMNVSTLELGDSALYLCASFGYRGETQYFGPGTRLLVL.

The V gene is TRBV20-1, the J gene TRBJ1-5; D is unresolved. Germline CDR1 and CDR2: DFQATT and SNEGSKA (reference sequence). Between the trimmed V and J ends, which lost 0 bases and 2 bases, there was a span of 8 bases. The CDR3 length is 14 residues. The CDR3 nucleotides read TGCAGTGCTAGAGATTTCACAGGCAATCAGCCCCAGCATTTT. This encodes CSARDFTGNQPQHF.

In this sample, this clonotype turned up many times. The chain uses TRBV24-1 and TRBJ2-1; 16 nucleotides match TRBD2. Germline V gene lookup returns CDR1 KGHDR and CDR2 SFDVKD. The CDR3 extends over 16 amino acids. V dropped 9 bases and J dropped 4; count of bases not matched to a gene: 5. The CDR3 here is CATGTSGRAGYNEQFF. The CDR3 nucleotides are TGTGCCACCGGGACTAGCGGGAGGGCAGGTTACAATGAGCAGTTCTTC.

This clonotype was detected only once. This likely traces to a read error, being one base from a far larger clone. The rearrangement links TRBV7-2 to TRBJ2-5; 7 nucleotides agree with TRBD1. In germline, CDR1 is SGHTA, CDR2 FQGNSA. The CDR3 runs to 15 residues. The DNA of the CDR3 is TGTGTCAGCAGGGGCGTTCGGGACAGCCAAGAGACCCAGTACTTC. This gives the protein CVSRGVRDSQETQYF.

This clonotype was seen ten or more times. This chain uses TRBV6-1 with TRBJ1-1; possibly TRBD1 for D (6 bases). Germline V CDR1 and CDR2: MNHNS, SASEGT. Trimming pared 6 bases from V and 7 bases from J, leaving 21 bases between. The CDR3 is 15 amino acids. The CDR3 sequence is CASSPRTAGHLEAFF. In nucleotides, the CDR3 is TGTGCCAGCAGCCCCAGGACAGCAGGTCACCTTGAAGCTTTCTTT.

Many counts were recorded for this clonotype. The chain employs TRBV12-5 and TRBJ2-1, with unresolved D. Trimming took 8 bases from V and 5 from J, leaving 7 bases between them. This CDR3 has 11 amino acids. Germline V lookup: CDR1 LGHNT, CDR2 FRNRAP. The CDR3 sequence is CASMSDNEQFF. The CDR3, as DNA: TGTGCTAGTATGTCGGACAATGAGCAGTTCTTC. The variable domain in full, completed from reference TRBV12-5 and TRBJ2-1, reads DARVTQTPRHKVTEMGQEVTMRCQPILGHNTVFWYRQTMMQGLELLAYFRNRAPLDDSGMPKDRFSAEMPDATLATLKIQPSEPRDSAVYFCASMSDNEQFFGPGTRLTVL.

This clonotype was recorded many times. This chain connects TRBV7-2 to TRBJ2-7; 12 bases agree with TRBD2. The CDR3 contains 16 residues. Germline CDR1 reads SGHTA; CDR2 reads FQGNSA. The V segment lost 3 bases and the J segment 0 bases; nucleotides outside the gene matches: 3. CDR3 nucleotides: TGTGCCAGCAGCTTCCCGACTAGCGGGAGCTCCTACGAGCAGTACTTC. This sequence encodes CASSFPTSGSSYEQYF.

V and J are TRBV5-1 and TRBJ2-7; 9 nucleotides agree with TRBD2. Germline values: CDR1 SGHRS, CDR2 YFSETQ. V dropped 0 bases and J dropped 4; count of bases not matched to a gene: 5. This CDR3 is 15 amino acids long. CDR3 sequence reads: CASSLGTSEIYEQYF. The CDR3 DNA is TGCGCCAGCAGCTTGGGGACTAGCGAGATATACGAGCAGTACTTC.

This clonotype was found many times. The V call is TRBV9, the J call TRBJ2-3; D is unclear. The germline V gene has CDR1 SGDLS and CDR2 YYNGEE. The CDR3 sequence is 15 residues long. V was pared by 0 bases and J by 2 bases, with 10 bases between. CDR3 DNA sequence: TGTGCCAGCAGCGTAGGGTCCGGATACACAGATACGCAGTATTTT. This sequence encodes CASSVGSGYTDTQYF.

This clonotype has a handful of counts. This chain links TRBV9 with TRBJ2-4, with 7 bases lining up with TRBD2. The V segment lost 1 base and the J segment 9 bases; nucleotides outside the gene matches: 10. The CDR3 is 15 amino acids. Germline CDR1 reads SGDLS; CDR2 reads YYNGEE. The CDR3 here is CASSVNAGDFTIQYF. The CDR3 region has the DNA TGTGCCAGCAGCGTAAACGCGGGAGATTTCACCATTCAGTACTTC.

The CDR3 region has the DNA TGTGCCAGCAGCTTTGGATGGGGGGCGGGCACAGATACGCAGTATTTT. Translation gives CASSFGWGAGTDTQYF. This sequence joins TRBV5-8 and TRBJ2-3; D might be TRBD1 or TRBD2, each matching 6 bases. Looked up from germline, CDR1 is SGHTS and CDR2 is YDEGEE. This CDR3 spans 16 amino acids. V lost 2 bases and J 1 base, leaving 14 bases between the germline ends.

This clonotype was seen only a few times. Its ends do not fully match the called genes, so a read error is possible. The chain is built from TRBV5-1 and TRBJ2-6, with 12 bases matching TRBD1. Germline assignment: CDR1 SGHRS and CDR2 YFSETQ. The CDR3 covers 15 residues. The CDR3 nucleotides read TGCGCCAGCGGGACAGGGGGCTCTGGGGCCGACGTCCTGACTTTC. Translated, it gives CASGTGGSGADVLTF. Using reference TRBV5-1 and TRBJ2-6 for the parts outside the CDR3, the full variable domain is KAGVTQTPRYLIKTRGQQVTLSCSPISGHRSVSWYQQTPGQGLQFLFEYFSETQRNKGNFPGRFSGRQFSNSRSEMNVSTLELGDSALYLCASGTGGSGADVLTFGAGSRLTVL.

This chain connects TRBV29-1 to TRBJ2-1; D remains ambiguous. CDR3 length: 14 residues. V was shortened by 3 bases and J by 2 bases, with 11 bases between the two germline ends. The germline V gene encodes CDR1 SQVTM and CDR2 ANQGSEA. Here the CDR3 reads CSVEGSSAYNEQFF. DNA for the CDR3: TGCAGCGTTGAGGGGTCCAGCGCCTACAATGAGCAGTTCTTC.

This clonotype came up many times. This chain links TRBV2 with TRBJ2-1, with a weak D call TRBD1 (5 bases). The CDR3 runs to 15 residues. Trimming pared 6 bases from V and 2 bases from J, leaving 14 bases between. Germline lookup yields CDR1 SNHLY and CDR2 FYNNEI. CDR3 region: CASRMTVRAYNEQFF. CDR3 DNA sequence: TGTGCCAGCAGGATGACAGTAAGGGCCTACAATGAGCAGTTCTTC.

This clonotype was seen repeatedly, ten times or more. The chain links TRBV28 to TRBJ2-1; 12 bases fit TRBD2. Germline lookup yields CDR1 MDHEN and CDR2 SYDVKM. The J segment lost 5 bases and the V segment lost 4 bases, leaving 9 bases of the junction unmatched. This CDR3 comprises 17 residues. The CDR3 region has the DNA TGTGCCAGCAGTTGGCCTAGCGGGAGGGTCGGAAACAATGAGCAGTTCTTC. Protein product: CASSWPSGRVGNNEQFF.

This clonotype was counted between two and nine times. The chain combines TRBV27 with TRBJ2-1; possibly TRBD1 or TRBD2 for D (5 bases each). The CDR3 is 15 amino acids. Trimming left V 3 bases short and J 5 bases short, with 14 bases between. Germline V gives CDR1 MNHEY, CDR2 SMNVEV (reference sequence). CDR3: CASSFGGVIHNEQFF. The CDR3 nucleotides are TGTGCCAGCAGTTTTGGGGGAGTAATCCACAATGAGCAGTTCTTC.

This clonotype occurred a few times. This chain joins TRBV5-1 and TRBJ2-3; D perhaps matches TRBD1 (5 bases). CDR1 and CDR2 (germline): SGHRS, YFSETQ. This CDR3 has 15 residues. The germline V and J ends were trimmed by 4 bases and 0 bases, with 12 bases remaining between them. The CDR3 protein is CASSPGWGSTDTQYF. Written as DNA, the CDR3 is TGCGCCAGCAGCCCTGGGTGGGGCAGCACAGATACGCAGTATTTT.

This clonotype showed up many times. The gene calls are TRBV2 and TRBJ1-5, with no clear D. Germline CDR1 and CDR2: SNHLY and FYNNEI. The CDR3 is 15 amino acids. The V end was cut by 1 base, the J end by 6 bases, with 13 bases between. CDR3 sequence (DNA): TGTGCCAGCAGTGAAGGGGGAGGCGGTAGTCAGCCCCAGCATTTT. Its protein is CASSEGGGGSQPQHF.

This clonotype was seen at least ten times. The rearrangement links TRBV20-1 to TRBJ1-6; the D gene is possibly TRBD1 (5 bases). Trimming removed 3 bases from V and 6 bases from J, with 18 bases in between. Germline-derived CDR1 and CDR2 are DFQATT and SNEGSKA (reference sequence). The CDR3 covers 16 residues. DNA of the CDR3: TGCAGTGCTAGTCCGTCAGAGAGGGGCCTTAATTCACCCCTCCACTTT. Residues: CSASPSERGLNSPLHF.

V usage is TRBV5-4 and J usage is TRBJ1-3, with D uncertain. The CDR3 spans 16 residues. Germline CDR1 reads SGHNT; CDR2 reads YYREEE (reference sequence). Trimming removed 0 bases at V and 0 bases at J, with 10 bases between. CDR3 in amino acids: CASSLGRLSSGNTIYF. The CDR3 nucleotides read TGTGCCAGCAGCTTGGGGCGCCTTAGCTCTGGAAACACCATATATTTT.

In DNA, the CDR3 is TGCGCCAGCAGCGTGGGGACAGGGTTTGGAGAGACCCAGTACTTC. The encoded protein is CASSVGTGFGETQYF. V is TRBV5-1 and J is TRBJ2-5; 9 nucleotides align to TRBD1. Germline CDR1 is SGHRS and CDR2 is YFSETQ. The CDR3 runs to 15 residues. V trimming: 4 bases; J trimming: 4 bases; junction bases outside the gene matches: 8.

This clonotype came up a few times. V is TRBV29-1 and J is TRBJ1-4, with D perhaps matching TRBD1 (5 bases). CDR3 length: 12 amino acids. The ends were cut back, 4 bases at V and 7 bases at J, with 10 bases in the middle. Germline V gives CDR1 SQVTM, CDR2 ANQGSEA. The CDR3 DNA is TGCAGCGTTGTACTTGGGGGTGAAAAACTGTTTTTT. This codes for CSVVLGGEKLFF.

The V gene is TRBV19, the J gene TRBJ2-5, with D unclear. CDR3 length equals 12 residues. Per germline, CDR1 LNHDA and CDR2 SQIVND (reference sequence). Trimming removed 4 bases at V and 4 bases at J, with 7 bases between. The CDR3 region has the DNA TGTGCCAGTAGTAATCCCCCAGAGACCCAGTACTTC. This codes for CASSNPPETQYF.

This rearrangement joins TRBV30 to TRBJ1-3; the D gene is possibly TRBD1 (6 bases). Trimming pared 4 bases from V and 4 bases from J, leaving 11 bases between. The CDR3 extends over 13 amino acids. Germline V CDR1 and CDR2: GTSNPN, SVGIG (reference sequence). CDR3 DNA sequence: TGTGCCTGGAAACAGGGAGGAGGAAACACCATATATTTT. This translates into CAWKQGGGNTIYF.

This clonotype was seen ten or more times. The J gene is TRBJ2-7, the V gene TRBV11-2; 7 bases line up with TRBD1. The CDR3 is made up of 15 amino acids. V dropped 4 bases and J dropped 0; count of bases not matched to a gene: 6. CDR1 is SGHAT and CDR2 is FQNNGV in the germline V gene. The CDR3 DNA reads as TGTGCCAGCAGCTCCGCCGGGACAGCCTCCTACGAGCAGTACTTC. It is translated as CASSSAGTASYEQYF. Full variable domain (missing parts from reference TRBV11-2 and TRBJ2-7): EAGVAQSPRYKIIEKRQSVAFWCNPISGHATLYWYQQILGQGPKLLIQFQNNGVVDDSQLPKDRFSAERLKGVDSTLKIQPAKLEDSAVYLCASSSAGTASYEQYFGPGTRLTVT.

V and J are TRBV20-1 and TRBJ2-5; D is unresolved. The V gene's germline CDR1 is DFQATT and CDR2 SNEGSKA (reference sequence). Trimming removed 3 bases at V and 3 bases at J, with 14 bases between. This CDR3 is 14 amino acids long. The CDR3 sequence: CSARPDDRKETQYF. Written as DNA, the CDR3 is TGCAGTGCTAGGCCGGACGACCGCAAAGAGACCCAGTACTTC.

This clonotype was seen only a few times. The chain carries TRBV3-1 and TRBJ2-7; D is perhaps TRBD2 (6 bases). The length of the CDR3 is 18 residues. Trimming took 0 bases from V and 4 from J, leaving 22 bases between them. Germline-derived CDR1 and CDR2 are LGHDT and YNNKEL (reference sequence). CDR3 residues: CASSQDPTYLIAEYEQYF. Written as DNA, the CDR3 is TGTGCCAGCAGCCAAGACCCCACCTACCTAATAGCGGAGTACGAGCAGTACTTC.

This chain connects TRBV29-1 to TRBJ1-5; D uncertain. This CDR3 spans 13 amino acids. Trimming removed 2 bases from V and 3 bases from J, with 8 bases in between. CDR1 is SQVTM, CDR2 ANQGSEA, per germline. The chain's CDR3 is CSVEIQPNQPQHF. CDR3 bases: TGCAGCGTTGAAATCCAGCCCAATCAGCCCCAGCATTTT. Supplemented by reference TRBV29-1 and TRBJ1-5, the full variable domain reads SAVISQKPSRDICQRGTSLTIQCQVDSQVTMMFWYRQQPGQSLTLIATANQGSEATYESGFVIDKFPISRPNLTFSTLTVSNMSPEDSSIYLCSVEIQPNQPQHFGDGTRLSIL.